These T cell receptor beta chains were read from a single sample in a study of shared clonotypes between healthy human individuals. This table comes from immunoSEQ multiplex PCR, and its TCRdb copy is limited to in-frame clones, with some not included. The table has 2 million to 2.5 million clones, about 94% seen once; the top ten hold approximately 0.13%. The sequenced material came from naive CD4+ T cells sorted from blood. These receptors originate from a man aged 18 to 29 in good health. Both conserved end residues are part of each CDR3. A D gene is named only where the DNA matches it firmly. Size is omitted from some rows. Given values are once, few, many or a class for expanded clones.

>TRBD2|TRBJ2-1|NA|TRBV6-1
CASSGLADYNEQFF
TGTGCCAGCAGTGGACTAGCGGACTACAATGAGCAGTTCTTC
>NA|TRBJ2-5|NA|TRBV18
CASSPEGYQETQYF
TGTGCCAGCTCACCCGAGGGGTACCAAGAGACCCAGTACTTC
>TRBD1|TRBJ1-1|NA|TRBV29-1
CSVVLQGTNTEAFF
TGCAGCGTAGTACTACAGGGGACGAACACTGAAGCTTTCTTT
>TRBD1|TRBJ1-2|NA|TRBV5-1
CASSPGQGALSNYGYTF
TGCGCCAGCAGCCCTGGACAGGGGGCATTATCTAACTATGGCTACACCTTC
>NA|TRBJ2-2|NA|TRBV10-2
CASSESMWTNTGELFF
TGCGCCAGCAGTGAGTCGATGTGGACGAACACCGGGGAGCTGTTTTTT
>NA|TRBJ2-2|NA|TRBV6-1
CASNWRTPNTGELFF
TGTGCCAGCAACTGGAGGACTCCGAACACCGGGGAGCTGTTTTTT
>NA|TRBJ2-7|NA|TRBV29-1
CSVVRGAVEQYF
TGCAGCGTTGTACGGGGGGCTGTCGAGCAGTACTTC
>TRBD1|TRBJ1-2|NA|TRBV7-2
CASSFRTGAKFERDGYTF
TGTGCCAGCAGCTTTAGGACAGGGGCAAAGTTTGAAAGGGATGGCTACACCTTC
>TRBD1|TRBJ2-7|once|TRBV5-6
CASRPGQSFSYEQYF
TGTGCCAGCAGGCCGGGACAGTCTTTCTCCTACGAGCAGTACTTC
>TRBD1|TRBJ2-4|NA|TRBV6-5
CATNPSGQLKNIQYF
TGTGCCACCAATCCATCGGGACAGCTTAAAAACATTCAGTACTTC
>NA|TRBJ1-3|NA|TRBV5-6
CASSLAPGGGRNTIYF
TGTGCCAGCAGCTTGGCCCCTGGGGGAGGAAGAAACACCATATATTTT
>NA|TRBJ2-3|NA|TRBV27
CASSFTTRAHTDTQYF
TGTGCCAGCAGTTTCACTACGCGGGCTCACACAGATACGCAGTATTTT
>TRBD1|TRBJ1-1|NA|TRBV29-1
CSVVRDSMNTEAFF
TGCAGCGTTGTAAGGGACAGCATGAACACTGAAGCTTTCTTT
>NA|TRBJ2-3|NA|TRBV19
CASTPTLGATDTQYF
TGTGCCAGCACCCCCACTTTGGGGGCCACAGATACGCAGTATTTT
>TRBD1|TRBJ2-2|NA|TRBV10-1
CASGGTGMNTGELFF
TGCGCCAGCGGCGGGACAGGGATGAACACCGGGGAGCTGTTTTTT
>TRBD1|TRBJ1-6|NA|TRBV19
CASRDRANSPLHF
TGTGCCAGCCGGGACAGAGCTAATTCACCCCTCCACTTT
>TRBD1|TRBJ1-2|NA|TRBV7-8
CASSLGGTGGVAYGYTF
TGTGCCAGCAGCTTAGGCGGGACAGGTGGCGTTGCCTATGGCTACACCTTC
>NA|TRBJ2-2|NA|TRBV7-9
CASSLTGPGELFF
TGTGCCAGCAGCTTAACTGGCCCCGGGGAGCTGTTTTTT
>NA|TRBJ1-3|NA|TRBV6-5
CASSSPGGNTIYF
TGTGCCAGTTCTTCGCCGGGCGGAAACACCATATATTTT
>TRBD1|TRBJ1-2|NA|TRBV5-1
CASSPLTGLGNYGYTF
TGCGCCAGCAGCCCGTTGACAGGGCTAGGTAACTATGGCTACACCTTC
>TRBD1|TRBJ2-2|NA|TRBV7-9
CASIRQQGATGELFF
TGTGCCAGCATCCGTCAGCAGGGGGCGACCGGGGAGCTGTTTTTT
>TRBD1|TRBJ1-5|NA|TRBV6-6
CASSPDRVQPQHF
TGTGCCAGCAGCCCAGACAGGGTACAGCCCCAGCATTTT
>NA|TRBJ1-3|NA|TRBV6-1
CASSVPLAYGNTIYF
TGTGCCAGCAGTGTTCCCCTTGCGTATGGAAACACCATATATTTT
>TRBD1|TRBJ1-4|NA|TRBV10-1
CASGSGGPGKLFF
TGCGCCAGCGGATCAGGGGGGCCGGGAAAACTGTTTTTT
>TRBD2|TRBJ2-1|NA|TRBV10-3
CATRLALMDNEQFF
TGTGCCACAAGACTAGCGTTGATGGACAATGAGCAGTTCTTC
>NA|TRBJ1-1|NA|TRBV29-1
CSVGLRMNTEAFF
TGCAGCGTTGGACTTCGGATGAACACTGAAGCTTTCTTT
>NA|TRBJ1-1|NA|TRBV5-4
CASSLSAGMNTEAFF
TGTGCCAGCAGCTTATCGGCAGGAATGAACACTGAAGCTTTCTTT
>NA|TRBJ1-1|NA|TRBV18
CASSPGQGTTEAFF
TGTGCCAGCTCACCCGGGCAGGGGACGACTGAAGCTTTCTTT
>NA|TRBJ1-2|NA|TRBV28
CASSNYGYTF
TGTGCCAGCAGTAACTATGGCTACACCTTC
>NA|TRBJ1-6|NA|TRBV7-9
CASSLGLPSSYNSPLHF
TGTGCCAGCAGCTTGGGACTGCCGAGCTCCTATAATTCACCCCTCCACTTT
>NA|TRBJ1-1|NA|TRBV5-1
CASSKTEMNTEAFF
TGCGCCAGCAGCAAGACAGAAATGAACACTGAAGCTTTCTTT
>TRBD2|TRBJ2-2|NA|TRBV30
CAWKDSGKGTGELFF
TGTGCCTGGAAGGATAGCGGGAAAGGAACCGGGGAGCTGTTTTTT
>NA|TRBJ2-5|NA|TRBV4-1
CASSMAVAETQYF
TGCGCCAGCAGCATGGCGGTAGCTGAGACCCAGTACTTC
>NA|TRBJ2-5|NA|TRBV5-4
CASSLDLGETQYF
TGTGCCAGCAGCTTGGACTTGGGGGAGACCCAGTACTTC
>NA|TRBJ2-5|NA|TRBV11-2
CASSLGQVETQYF
TGTGCCAGCAGCTTAGGACAGGTGGAGACCCAGTACTTC
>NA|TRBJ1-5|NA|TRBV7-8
CASSLQGVGNQPQHF
TGTGCCAGCAGCTTACAGGGTGTTGGCAATCAGCCCCAGCATTTT
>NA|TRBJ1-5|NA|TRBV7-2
CASSLEGVPQHF
TGTGCCAGCAGCTTAGAGGGTGTACCTCAGCATTTT
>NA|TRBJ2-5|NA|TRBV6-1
CASSRSTWADQYF
TGTGCCAGCAGCCGGTCGACTTGGGCCGACCAGTACTTC
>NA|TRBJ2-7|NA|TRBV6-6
CASSSDRLSYEQYF
TGTGCCAGCAGCAGTGACAGACTCTCCTACGAGCAGTACTTC
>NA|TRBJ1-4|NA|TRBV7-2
CASSLVASLNEKLFF
TGTGCCAGCAGCTTAGTGGCATCCCTTAATGAAAAACTGTTTTTT
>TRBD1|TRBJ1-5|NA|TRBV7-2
CASSLYGQGAGQPQHF
TGTGCCAGCAGCCTATATGGACAGGGGGCTGGGCAGCCCCAGCATTTT
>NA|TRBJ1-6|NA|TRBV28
CASSPGELVESPLHF
TGTGCCAGCAGTCCAGGGGAATTAGTAGAATCACCCCTCCACTTT
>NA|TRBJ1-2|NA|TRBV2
CASSVGRLRNGYTF
TGTGCCAGCAGTGTAGGTAGACTCCGGAATGGCTACACCTTC
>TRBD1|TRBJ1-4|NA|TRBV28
CASSSAGTVNEKLFF
TGTGCCAGCAGCTCCGCCGGGACAGTTAATGAAAAACTGTTTTTT
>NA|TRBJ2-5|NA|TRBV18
CASSPRETQYF
TGTGCCAGCTCACCGAGGGAGACCCAGTACTTC
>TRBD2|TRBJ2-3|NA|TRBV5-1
CASSFLAGLTDTQYF
TGCGCCAGCAGCTTTCTAGCGGGGTTAACAGATACGCAGTATTTT
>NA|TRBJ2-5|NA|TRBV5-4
CASNYNLGSQETQYF
TGTGCCAGCAACTACAACCTAGGGTCGCAAGAGACCCAGTACTTC
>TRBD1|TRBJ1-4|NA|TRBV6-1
CASGNTGDGGEKLFF
TGTGCCAGCGGAAACACAGGGGATGGGGGTGAAAAACTGTTTTTT
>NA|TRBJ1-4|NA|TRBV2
CASSGNTGFSEKLFF
TGTGCCAGCAGTGGAAACACAGGGTTTAGCGAAAAACTGTTTTTT
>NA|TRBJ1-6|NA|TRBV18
CASSPARQYNSPLHF
TGTGCCAGCTCACCCGCCAGACAGTATAATTCACCCCTCCACTTT
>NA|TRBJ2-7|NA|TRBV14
CASSQDFRGSFYEQYF
TGTGCCAGCAGCCAAGATTTTCGGGGGTCATTTTACGAGCAGTACTTC